Sequencing of this TCR beta chain was carried out in a study of shared clonotypes between healthy human individuals. Study findings and constraints: Clonotype sharing across donors was expected to vary with sequencing depth. Even with large depth, rarefaction showed that sorted-subset sequencing was incomplete.

Concerning this clone: The antigen remains unidentified. A much larger clone lies one base from this, so it may be a read error. Different DNA sequences within this sample yield the same CDR3.

A CD45RA-negative memory subset and a CD45RA+ naive subset were separated from the CD4+ cells. V gave up 3 bases and J gave up 4 bases, with 4 bases separating them. Per germline, CDR1 MNHNS and CDR2 SASEGT. The CDR3 contains 11 residues. The data were produced by immunoSEQ multiplex PCR, yet TCRdb's version contains in-frame clones alone and is incomplete. The sample consists of millions of clones, 90% to 95% of them appearing once. The TCR was taken from a man younger than 35 in good health. V is TRBV6-1 and J is TRBJ2-7; D is undetermined. What was sequenced was naive CD4+ T cells sorted from blood. As for subset: CD45RA+ positively selected. The chain's CDR3 is CASSEGYEQYF. CDR3 bases: TGTGCCAGCAGTGAGGGGTACGAGCAGTACTTC.